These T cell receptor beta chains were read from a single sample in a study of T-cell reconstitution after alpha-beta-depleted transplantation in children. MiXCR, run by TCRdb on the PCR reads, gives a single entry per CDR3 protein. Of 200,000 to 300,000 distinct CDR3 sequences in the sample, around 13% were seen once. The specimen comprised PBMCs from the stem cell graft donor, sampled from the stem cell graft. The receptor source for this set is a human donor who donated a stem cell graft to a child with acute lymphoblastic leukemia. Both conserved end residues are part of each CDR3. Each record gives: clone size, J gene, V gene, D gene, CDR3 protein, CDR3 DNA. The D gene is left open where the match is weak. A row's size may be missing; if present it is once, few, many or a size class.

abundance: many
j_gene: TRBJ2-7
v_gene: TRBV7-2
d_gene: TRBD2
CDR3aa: CASSLALAGPYEQYF
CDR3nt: TGTGCCAGCAGCTTAGCCTTAGCGGGCCCCTACGAGCAGTACTTC

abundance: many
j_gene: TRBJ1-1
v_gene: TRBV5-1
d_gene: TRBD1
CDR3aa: CASSLQGGMNTEAFF
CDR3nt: TGCGCCAGCAGCCTCCAGGGGGGGATGAACACTGAAGCTTTCTTT

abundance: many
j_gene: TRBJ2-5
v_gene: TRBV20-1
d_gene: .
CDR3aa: CSETGSQETQYF
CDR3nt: TGCAGCGAAACAGGGTCACAGGAGACCCAGTACTTC

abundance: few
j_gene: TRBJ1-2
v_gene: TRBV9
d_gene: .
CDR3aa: CASSVGIDRHHGYTF
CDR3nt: TGTGCCAGCAGCGTAGGGATAGACAGGCACCATGGCTACACCTTC

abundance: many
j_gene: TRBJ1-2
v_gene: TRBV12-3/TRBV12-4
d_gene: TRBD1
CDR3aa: CASSSDRDEEGGYTF
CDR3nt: TGTGCCAGCAGTTCGGACAGGGACGAAGAAGGTGGCTACACCTTC

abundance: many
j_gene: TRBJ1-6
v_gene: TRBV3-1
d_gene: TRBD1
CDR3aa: CASSPQGDRFSPLHF
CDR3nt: TGTGCCAGCAGCCCTCAAGGGGACAGGTTTTCACCCCTCCACTTT

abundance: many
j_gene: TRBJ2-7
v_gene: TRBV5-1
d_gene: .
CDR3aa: CASSLWTSSQSYEQYF
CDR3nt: TGCGCCAGCAGCTTGTGGACTTCCTCCCAATCCTACGAGCAGTACTTC

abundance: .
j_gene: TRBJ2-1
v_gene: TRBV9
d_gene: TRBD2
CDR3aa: CASSASGLPGLGLNEQFF
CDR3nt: TGTGCCAGCAGCGCTTCCGGCCTCCCGGGACTAGGGTTGAATGAGCAGTTCTTC

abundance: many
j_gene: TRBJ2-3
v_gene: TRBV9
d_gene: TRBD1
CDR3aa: CASSVRDRLTSTDTQYF
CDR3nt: TGTGCCAGCAGCGTTAGGGACAGGCTGACTAGCACAGATACGCAGTATTTT

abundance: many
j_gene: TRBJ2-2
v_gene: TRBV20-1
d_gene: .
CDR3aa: CSARGPLGGELFF
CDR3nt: TGCAGTGCTAGAGGCCCCCTGGGCGGGGAGCTGTTTTTT

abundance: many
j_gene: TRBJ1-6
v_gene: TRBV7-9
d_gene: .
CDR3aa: CASSLEGLGVASPLHF
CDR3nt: TGTGCCAGCAGCTTGGAGGGGCTCGGGGTCGCTTCACCCCTCCACTTT

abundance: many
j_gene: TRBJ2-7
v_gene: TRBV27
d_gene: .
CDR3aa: CASSSPGEQYF
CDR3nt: TGTGCCAGCAGTTCCCCTGGCGAGCAGTACTTC

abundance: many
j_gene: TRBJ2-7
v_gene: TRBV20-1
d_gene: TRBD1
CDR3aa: CSARTTGDSYEQYF
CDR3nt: TGCAGTGCTAGAACGACAGGGGACTCCTACGAGCAGTACTTC

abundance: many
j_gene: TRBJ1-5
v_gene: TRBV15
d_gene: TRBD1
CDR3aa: CATSRGGTASNQPQHF
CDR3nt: TGTGCCACCAGCAGAGGAGGGACAGCTAGCAATCAGCCCCAGCATTTT

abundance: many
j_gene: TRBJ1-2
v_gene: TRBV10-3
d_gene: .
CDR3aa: CAISPRPLEGYTF
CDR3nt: TGTGCCATCAGTCCTCGTCCCCTGGAGGGCTACACCTTC

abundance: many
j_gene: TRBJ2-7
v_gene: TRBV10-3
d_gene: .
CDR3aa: CAISESRRIYEQYF
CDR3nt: TGTGCCATCAGTGAGTCAAGGCGGATCTACGAGCAGTACTTC

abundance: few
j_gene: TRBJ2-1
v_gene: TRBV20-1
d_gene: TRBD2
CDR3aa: CSAPGLAINEQFF
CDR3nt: TGCAGTGCCCCCGGACTAGCGATCAATGAGCAGTTCTTC

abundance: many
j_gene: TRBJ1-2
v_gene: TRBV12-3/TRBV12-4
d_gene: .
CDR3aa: CASSLEGVGGYTF
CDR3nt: TGTGCCAGCAGTTTGGAGGGTGTCGGTGGCTACACCTTC

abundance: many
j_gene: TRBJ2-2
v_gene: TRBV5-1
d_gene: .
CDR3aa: CASSPRGANTGELFF
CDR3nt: TGCGCCAGCTCTCCTCGTGGCGCGAACACCGGGGAGCTGTTTTTT

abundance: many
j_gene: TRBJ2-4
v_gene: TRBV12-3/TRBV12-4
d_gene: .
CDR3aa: CASSQPQARGNIQYF
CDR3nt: TGTGCCAGCAGTCAACCACAGGCCCGGGGGAACATTCAGTACTTC

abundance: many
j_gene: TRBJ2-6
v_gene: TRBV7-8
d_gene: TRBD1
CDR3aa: CASPPGQGVPGANVLTF
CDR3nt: TGTGCCAGCCCACCGGGACAGGGGGTACCTGGGGCCAACGTCCTGACTTTC

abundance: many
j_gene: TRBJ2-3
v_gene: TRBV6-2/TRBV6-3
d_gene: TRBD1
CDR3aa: CASSYIGGRGPDTQYF
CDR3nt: TGTGCCAGCAGTTACATAGGGGGCAGAGGCCCAGATACGCAGTATTTT

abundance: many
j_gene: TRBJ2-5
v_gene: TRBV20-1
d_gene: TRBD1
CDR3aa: CSALSGTEPFKETQYF
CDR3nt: TGCAGTGCTTTATCCGGGACAGAACCATTCAAAGAGACCCAGTACTTC

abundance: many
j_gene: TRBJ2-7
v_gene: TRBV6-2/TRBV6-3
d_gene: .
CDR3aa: CASTDSNYEQYF
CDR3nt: TGTGCCAGCACTGACAGTAACTACGAGCAGTACTTC

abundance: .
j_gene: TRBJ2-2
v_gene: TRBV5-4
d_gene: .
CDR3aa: CASSLARGSDTGELFF
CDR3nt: TGTGCCAGCAGCTTGGCCCGCGGGTCTGACACCGGGGAGCTGTTTTTT

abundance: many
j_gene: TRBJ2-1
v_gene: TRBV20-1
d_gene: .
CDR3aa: CSATQPNLPGNEQFF
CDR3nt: TGCAGTGCTACGCAACCCAATTTGCCGGGAAATGAGCAGTTCTTC

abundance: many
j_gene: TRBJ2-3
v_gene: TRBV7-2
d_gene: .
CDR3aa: CASSPRGGMVDTQYF
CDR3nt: TGTGCCAGCAGCCCTCGCGGGGGCATGGTAGATACGCAGTATTTT

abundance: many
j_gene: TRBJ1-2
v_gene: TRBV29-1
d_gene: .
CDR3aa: CSVSGDNYGYTF
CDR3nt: TGCAGCGTTTCGGGAGATAACTATGGCTACACCTTC

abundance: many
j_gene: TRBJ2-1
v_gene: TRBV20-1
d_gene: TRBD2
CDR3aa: CSAIPTSGAYNEQFF
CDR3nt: TGCAGTGCTATTCCGACTAGCGGGGCATACAATGAGCAGTTCTTC

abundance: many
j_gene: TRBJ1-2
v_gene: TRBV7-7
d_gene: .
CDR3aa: CASSLVPGFHNYGYTF
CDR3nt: TGTGCTAGCAGCTTAGTGCCCGGGTTTCATAACTATGGCTACACCTTC

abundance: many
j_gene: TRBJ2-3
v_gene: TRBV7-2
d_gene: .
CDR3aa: CASSLTFREADTQYF
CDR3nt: TGTGCCAGCAGCTTAACGTTCAGGGAGGCAGATACGCAGTATTTT

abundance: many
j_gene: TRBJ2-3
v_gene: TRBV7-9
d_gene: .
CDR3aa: CASSLSMGITDTQYF
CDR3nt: TGTGCCAGCAGCTTATCTATGGGGATCACAGATACGCAGTATTTT

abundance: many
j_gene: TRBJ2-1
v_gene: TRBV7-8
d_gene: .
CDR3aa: CASSLEVGRGQFF
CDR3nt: TGTGCCAGCAGCTTAGAGGTGGGTAGGGGGCAGTTCTTC

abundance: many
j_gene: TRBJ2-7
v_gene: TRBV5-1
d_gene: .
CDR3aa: CASSFLGDWTYEQYF
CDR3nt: TGCGCCAGCAGCTTCCTCGGGGATTGGACCTACGAGCAGTACTTC

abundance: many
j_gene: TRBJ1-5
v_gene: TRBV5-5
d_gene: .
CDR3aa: CASSLGAYQPQHF
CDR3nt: TGTGCCAGCAGCTTGGGGGCCTATCAGCCCCAGCATTTT

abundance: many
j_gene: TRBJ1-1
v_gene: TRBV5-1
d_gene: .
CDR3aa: CASSSQTTGHTEAFF
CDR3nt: TGCGCCAGCAGCAGTCAAACGACAGGCCACACTGAAGCTTTCTTT

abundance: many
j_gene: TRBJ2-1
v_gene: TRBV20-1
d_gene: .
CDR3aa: CSGNVVGPYNEQFF
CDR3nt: TGCAGTGGCAACGTGGTAGGCCCCTACAATGAGCAGTTCTTC

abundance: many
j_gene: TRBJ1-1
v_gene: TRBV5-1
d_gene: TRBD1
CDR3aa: CASSLLGTGGTEAFF
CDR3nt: TGCGCCAGCAGCTTGCTTGGAACAGGGGGCACTGAAGCTTTCTTT

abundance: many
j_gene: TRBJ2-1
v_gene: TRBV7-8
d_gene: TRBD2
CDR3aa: CASSFNSGRAGEQFF
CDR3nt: TGTGCCAGCAGCTTCAATAGCGGGAGGGCCGGTGAGCAGTTCTTC

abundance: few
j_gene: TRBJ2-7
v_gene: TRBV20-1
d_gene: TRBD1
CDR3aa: CSAPGQGASEQYF
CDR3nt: TGCAGTGCTCCCGGACAGGGGGCCTCCGAGCAGTACTTC

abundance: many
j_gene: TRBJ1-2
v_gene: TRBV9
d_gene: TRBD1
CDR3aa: CASSVGQGAPGYTF
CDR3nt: TGTGCCAGCAGCGTAGGGCAGGGGGCGCCGGGCTACACCTTC

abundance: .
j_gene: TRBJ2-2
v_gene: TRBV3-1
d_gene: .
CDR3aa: CATCQERSETGELFF
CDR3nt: TGTGCCACCTGCCAAGAGCGGAGCGAGACCGGGGAGCTGTTTTTT

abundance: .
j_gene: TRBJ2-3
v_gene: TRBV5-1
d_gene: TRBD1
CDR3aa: CASSADRGTTDTQYF
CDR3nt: TGCGCCAGCAGCGCCGACAGGGGGACCACAGATACGCAGTATTTT

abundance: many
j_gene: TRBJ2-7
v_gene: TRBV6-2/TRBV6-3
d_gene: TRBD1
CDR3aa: CASSYSRGQGGEQYF
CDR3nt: TGTGCCAGCAGTTACTCGCGGGGACAGGGTGGCGAGCAGTACTTC

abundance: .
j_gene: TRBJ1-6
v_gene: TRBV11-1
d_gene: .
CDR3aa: CASTSPERGDNSPLHF
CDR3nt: TGTGCCAGCACCTCTCCCGAGAGGGGGGATAATTCACCCCTCCACTTT